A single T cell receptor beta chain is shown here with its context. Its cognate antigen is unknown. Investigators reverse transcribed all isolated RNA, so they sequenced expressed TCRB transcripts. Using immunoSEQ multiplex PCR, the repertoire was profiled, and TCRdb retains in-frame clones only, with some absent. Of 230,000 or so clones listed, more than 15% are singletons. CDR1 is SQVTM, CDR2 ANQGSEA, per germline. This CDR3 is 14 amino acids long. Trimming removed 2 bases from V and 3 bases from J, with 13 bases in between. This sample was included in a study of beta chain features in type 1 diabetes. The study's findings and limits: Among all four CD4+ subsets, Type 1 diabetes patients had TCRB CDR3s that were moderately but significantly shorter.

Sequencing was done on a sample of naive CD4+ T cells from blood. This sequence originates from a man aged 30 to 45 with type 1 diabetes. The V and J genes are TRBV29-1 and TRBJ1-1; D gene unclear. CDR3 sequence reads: CSVEPRAGYTEAFF. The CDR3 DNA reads TGCAGCGTTGAACCAAGGGCGGGGTACACTGAAGCTTTCTTT.